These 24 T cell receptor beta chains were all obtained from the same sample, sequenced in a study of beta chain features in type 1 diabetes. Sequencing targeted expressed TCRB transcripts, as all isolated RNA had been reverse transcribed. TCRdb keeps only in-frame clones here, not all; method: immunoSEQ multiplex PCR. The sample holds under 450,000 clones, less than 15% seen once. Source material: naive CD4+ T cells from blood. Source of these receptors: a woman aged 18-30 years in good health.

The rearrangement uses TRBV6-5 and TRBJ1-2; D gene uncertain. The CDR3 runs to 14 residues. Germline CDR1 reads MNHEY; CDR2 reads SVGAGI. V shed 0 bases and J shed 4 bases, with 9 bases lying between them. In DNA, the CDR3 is TGTGCCAGCAGTTACTCGGGCCCTCCCTATGGCTACACCTTC. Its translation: CASSYSGPPYGYTF.

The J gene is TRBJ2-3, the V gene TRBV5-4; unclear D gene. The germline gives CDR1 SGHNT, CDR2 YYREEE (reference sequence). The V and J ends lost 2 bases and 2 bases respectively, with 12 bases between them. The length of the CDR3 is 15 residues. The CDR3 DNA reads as TGTGCCAGCAGCTTAGGCGACTTCCTCACAGATACGCAGTATTTT. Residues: CASSLGDFLTDTQYF.

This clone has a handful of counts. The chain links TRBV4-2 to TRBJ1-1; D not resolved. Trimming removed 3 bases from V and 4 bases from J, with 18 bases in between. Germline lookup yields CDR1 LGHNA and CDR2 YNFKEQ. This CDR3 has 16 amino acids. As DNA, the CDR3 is TGTGCCAGCAGCCAGGAAATGGCGGCAGCCACCACTGAAGCTTTCTTT. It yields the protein CASSQEMAAATTEAFF.

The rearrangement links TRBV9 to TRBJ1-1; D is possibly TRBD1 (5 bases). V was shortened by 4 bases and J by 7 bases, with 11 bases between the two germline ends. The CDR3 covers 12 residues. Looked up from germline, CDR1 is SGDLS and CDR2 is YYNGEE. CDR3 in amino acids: CASSLLGGEAFF. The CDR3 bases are TGTGCCAGCAGCCTCCTGGGGGGTGAAGCTTTCTTT.

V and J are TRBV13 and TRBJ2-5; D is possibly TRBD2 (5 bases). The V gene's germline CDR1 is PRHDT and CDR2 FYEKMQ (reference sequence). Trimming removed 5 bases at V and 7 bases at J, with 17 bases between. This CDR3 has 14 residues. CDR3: CASSPRERSGTQYF. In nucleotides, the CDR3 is TGTGCCAGCAGCCCGAGGGAGCGGTCAGGGACCCAGTACTTC.

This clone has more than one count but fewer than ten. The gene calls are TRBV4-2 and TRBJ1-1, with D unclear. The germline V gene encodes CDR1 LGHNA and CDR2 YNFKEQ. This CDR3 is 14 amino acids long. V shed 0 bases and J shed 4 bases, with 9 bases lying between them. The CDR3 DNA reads TGTGCCAGCAGCCAAGAGAGCCGCGGCACTGAAGCTTTCTTT. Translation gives CASSQESRGTEAFF.

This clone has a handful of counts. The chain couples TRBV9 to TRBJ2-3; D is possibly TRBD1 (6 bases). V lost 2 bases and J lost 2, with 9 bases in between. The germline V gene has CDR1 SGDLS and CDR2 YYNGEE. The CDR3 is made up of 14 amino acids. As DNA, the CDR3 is TGTGCCAGCAGCGTGACAGGTGCCACAGATACGCAGTATTTT. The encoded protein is CASSVTGATDTQYF.

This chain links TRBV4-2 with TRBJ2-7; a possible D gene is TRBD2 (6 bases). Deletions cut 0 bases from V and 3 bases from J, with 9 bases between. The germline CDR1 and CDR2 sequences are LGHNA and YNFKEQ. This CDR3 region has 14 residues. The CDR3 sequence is CASSQDRDFYEQYF. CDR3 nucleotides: TGTGCCAGCAGCCAAGATCGGGACTTCTACGAGCAGTACTTC.

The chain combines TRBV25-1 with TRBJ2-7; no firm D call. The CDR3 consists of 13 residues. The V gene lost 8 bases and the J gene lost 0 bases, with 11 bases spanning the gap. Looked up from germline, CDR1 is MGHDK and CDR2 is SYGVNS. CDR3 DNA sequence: TGTGCCAGCTTGCCAGGAACCTCCTACGAGCAGTACTTC. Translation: CASLPGTSYEQYF.

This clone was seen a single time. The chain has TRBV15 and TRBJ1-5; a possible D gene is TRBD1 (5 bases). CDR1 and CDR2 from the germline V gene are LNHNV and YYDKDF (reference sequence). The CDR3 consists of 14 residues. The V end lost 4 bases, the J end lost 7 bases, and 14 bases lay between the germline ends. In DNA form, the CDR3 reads TGTGCCACCAGCAAATATTCGGAGGGGCAGCCCCAGCATTTT. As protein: CATSKYSEGQPQHF.

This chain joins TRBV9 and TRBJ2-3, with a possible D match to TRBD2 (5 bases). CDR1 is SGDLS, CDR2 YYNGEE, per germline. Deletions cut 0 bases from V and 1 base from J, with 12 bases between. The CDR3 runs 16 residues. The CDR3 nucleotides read TGTGCCAGCAGCGTAGTCAAGGGAGTCGGCACAGATACGCAGTATTTT. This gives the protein CASSVVKGVGTDTQYF.

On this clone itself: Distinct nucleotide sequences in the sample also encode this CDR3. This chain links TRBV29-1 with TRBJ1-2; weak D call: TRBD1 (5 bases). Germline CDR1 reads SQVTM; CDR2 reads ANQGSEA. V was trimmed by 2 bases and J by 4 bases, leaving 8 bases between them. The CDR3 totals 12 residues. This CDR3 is CSVEQGGYGYTF. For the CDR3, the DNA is TGCAGCGTTGAACAGGGAGGCTATGGCTACACCTTC. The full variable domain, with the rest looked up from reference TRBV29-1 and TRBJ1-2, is SAVISQKPSRDICQRGTSLTIQCQVDSQVTMMFWYRQQPGQSLTLIATANQGSEATYESGFVIDKFPISRPNLTFSTLTVSNMSPEDSSIYLCSVEQGGYGYTFGSGTRLTVV.

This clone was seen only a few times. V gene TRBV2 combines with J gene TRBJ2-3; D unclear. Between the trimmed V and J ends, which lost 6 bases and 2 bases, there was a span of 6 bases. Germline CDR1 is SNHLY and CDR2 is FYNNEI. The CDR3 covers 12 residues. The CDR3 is CASSSPTDTQYF. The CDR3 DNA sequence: TGTGCCAGCAGCTCTCCCACAGATACGCAGTATTTT.

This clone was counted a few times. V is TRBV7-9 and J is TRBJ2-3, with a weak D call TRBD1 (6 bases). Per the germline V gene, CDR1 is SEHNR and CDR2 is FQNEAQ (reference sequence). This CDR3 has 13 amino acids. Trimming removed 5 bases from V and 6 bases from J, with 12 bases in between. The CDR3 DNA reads TGTGCCAGCAGCCTAGGACAGTGGGATACGCAGTATTTT. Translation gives CASSLGQWDTQYF.

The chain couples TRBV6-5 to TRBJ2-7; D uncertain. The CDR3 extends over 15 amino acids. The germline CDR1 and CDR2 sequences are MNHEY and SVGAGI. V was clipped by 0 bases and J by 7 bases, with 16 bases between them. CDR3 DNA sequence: TGTGCCAGCAGTTACTCGGTGCTGGGCGCTAAAGAGCAGTACTTC. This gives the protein CASSYSVLGAKEQYF.

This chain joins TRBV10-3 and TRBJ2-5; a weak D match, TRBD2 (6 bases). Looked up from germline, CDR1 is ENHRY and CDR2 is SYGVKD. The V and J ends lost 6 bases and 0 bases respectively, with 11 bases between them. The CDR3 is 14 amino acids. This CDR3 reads CAIRAWDYQETQYF. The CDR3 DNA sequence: TGTGCCATCAGGGCTTGGGACTACCAAGAGACCCAGTACTTC.

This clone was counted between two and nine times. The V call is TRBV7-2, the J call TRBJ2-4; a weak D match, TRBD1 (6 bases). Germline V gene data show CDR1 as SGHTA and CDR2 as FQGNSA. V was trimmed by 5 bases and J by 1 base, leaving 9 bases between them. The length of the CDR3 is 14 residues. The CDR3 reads CASSRQGAKNIQYF. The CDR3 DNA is TGTGCCAGCAGCCGGCAGGGGGCCAAAAACATTCAGTACTTC. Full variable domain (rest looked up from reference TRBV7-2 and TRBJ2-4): GAGVSQSPSNKVTEKGKDVELRCDPISGHTALYWYRQSLGQGLEFLIYFQGNSAPDKSGLPSDRFSAERTGGSVSTLTIQRTQQEDSAVYLCASSRQGAKNIQYFGAGTRLSVL.

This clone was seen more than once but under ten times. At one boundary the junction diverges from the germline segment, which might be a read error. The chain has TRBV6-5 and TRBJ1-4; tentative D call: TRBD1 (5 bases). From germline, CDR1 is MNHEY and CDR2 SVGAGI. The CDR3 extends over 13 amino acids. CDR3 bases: TGTGCCAGCAGTTACTCTCATGGAGAGGGACTAGCGTGG. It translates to CASSYSHGEGLAW.

The CDR3 DNA reads as TGTGCCAGCAGCGTAGACAGGAACTATGGCTACACCTTC. Amino acid sequence: CASSVDRNYGYTF. J is TRBJ1-2 and V is TRBV9, with a weak D call TRBD1 (5 bases). Germline CDR1 reads SGDLS; CDR2 reads YYNGEE. The CDR3 loop spans 13 amino acids. V gave up 0 bases and J gave up 2 bases, with 5 bases separating them.

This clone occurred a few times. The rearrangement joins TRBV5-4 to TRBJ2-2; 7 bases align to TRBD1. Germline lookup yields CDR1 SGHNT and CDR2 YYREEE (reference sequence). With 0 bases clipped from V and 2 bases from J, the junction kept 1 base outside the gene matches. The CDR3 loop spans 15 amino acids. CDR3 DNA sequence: TGTGCCAGCAGCTTGGGACAGGGAAACACCGGGGAGCTGTTTTTT. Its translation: CASSLGQGNTGELFF.

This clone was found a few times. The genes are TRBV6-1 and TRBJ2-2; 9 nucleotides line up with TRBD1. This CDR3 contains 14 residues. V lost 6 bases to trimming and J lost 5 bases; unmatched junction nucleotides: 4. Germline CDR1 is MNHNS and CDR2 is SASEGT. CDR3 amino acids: CASSRQGVTGELFF. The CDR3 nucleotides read TGTGCCAGCAGCCGACAGGGGGTAACCGGGGAGCTGTTTTTT.

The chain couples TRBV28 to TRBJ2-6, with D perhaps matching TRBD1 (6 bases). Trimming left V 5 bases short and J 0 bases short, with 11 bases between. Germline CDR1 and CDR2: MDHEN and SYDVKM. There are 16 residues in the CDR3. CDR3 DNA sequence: TGTGCCAGCAGTCCATGGACAGACTCTGGGGCCAACGTCCTGACTTTC. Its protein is CASSPWTDSGANVLTF. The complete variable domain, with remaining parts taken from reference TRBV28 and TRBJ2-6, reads DVKVTQSSRYLVKRTGEKVFLECVQDMDHENMFWYRQDPGLGLRLIYFSYDVKMKEKGDIPEGYSVSREKKERFSLILESASTNQTSMYLCASSPWTDSGANVLTFGAGSRLTVL.

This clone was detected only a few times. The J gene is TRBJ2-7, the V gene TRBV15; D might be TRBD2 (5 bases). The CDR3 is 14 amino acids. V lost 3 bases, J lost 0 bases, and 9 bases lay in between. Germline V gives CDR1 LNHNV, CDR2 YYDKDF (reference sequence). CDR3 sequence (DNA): TGTGCCACCAGCAGTGGACTTTTCTCCTACGAGCAGTACTTC. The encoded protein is CATSSGLFSYEQYF.

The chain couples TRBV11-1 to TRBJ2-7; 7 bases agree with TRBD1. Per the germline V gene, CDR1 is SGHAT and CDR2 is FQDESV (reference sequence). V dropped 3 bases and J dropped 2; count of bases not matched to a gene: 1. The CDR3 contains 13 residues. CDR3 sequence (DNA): TGTGCCAGCAGCTTCGGACAGGCCTACGAGCAGTACTTC. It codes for CASSFGQAYEQYF.